This TCR beta chain appears in the sequencing data of a study of naive and memory T cell subsets. A UMI-containing oligonucleotide was joined by 3' ligation to the TCR cDNA template. Cells were not sorted; total RNA input targeted roughly 1 to 1,100 ng. The SP2 primer and nested alpha and beta constant region primers amplified ligated cDNA in four rounds. For blood and skin samples, reverse transcription used TCR alpha and beta constant primers. TCRdb processed the 5' RACE reads anew with MiXCR; each CDR3 protein has one entry. The sample includes about 60,000 distinct CDR3 sequences, roughly 8.1% of them seen just once. From germline, CDR1 is SGHTA and CDR2 FQGNSA. The CDR3 extends over 12 amino acids. The V and J ends lost 3 bases and 5 bases respectively, with 7 bases between them.

This chain connects TRBV7-2 to TRBJ2-5; the D is unclear. The sequence was obtained from a female donor in good health. The CDR3 loop reads CASSFFSETQYF. DNA for the CDR3: TGTGCCAGCAGCTTTTTTTCGGAGACCCAGTACTTC.